These 23 T cell receptor beta chains came from one sample sequenced in a study of TIL therapy for anti-PD-1-resistant metastatic lung cancer. Sequencing used immunoSEQ v3. Using immunoSEQ multiplex PCR, the repertoire was profiled, and TCRdb retains in-frame clones only, with some absent. The sample has about 50,000 clones; around 64% are singletons. Time point indicated: pre-treatment sample, taken before nivolumab and TIL therapy. Most excised metastases sampled were pleural nodules or supraclavicular lymph nodes. Sequenced material: tumor tissue, taken at baseline. These TCRs come from a person between 30 and 79 years old with non-small cell lung cancer.

This clone was seen more than once but under ten times. The gene calls are TRBV11-2 and TRBJ2-1; D is unclear. Trimming took 5 bases from V and 7 from J, leaving 9 bases between them. The V gene's germline CDR1 is SGHAT and CDR2 FQNNGV. This CDR3 region has 12 residues. The CDR3 region is CASSLARNEQFF. The DNA for the CDR3 is TGTGCCAGCAGCCTTGCTAGGAATGAGCAGTTCTTC.

The chain uses TRBV7-9 and TRBJ1-4, with D possibly TRBD1 on 6 matching bases. V lost 1 base and J 3 bases, leaving 12 bases between the germline ends. Germline values: CDR1 SEHNR, CDR2 FQNEAQ (reference sequence). The CDR3 spans 16 residues. CDR3 in amino acids: CASSLEGRTANEKLFF. The DNA of the CDR3 is TGTGCCAGCAGCTTAGAGGGGAGGACAGCTAATGAAAAACTGTTTTTT.

The rearrangement links TRBV19 to TRBJ2-3, with TRBD2 matching 8 bases. The CDR3 sequence is 15 residues long. Germline CDR1 reads LNHDA; CDR2 reads SQIVND (reference sequence). Germline trimming cut 5 bases from V and 0 bases from J; bases unmatched to any gene: 4. The CDR3 region is CASSPLAGSTDTQYF. In DNA form, the CDR3 reads TGTGCCAGTAGTCCGTTAGCGGGGAGCACAGATACGCAGTATTTT.

In this sample, this clone turned up many times. The J gene is TRBJ1-5, the V gene TRBV29-1; D gene ambiguous. Germline-derived CDR1 and CDR2 are SQVTM and ANQGSEA. Trimming shortened V by 0 bases and J by 6 bases, and 9 bases separated the two germline ends. There are 13 residues in the CDR3. This chain's CDR3 is CSVEDSPRQPQHF. DNA of the CDR3: TGCAGCGTTGAAGATTCACCCCGTCAGCCCCAGCATTTT.

The chain has TRBV5-1 and TRBJ2-3; no definite D call. Germline lookup yields CDR1 SGHRS and CDR2 YFSETQ. CDR3 length: 14 amino acids. V lost 7 bases and J 0 bases, leaving 12 bases between the germline ends. The CDR3 region has the DNA TGCGCCAGCCGAAGGGAAGTCAGCACAGATACGCAGTATTTT. This encodes CASRREVSTDTQYF.

J is TRBJ1-1 and V is TRBV10-1; 7 bases are a match to TRBD1. CDR1 and CDR2 from the germline V gene are WNHNN and SYGVQD (reference sequence). The CDR3 sequence is 14 residues long. With V trimmed by 0 bases and J by 8 bases, 6 bases remained unmatched. CDR3 region: CASSESGTAKEAFF. The CDR3 DNA reads TGCGCCAGCAGTGAGTCGGGGACAGCAAAGGAAGCTTTCTTT.

The chain links TRBV6-5 to TRBJ1-5; the D is unclear. Trimming took 2 bases from V and 0 from J, leaving 8 bases between them. This CDR3 has 15 amino acids. Per germline, CDR1 MNHEY and CDR2 SVGAGI. The CDR3 nucleotides read TGTGCCAGCAGTTACGGGCAGTATAGCAATCAGCCCCAGCATTTT. Protein product: CASSYGQYSNQPQHF.

The V call is TRBV28, the J call TRBJ1-1, with D possibly TRBD1 on 6 matching bases. The germline V and J ends were trimmed by 5 bases and 4 bases, with 8 bases remaining between them. Germline assignment: CDR1 MDHEN and CDR2 SYDVKM. This CDR3 spans 12 amino acids. Here the CDR3 DNA reads TGTGCCAGCAGTACAGGGCCCACTGAAGCTTTCTTT. Amino acids: CASSTGPTEAFF.

The genes are TRBV5-1 and TRBJ1-5; a possible D gene is TRBD1 (5 bases). Germline CDR1 SGHRS, CDR2 YFSETQ. The CDR3 is 15 residues long. The ends were cut back, 2 bases at V and 2 bases at J, with 11 bases in the middle. CDR3 loop: CASSLEGSGNQPQHF. The CDR3 DNA sequence: TGCGCCAGCAGCTTAGAGGGGTCGGGCAATCAGCCCCAGCATTTT.

The chain joins TRBV11-1 to TRBJ1-1; the D gene is possibly TRBD1 (5 bases). Germline assignment: CDR1 SGHAT and CDR2 FQDESV (reference sequence). The CDR3 consists of 16 residues. V was clipped by 5 bases and J by 0 bases, with 16 bases between them. The CDR3 is CASSRGGAGLNTEAFF. CDR3 coding DNA: TGTGCCAGCAGCCGCGGGGGTGCGGGTCTGAACACTGAAGCTTTCTTT.

This clone occurred once. The chain combines TRBV2 with TRBJ2-3, with 14 bases that match TRBD2. Germline CDR1 reads SNHLY; CDR2 reads FYNNEI. The V and J ends lost 8 bases and 5 bases, in that order; junction bases with no gene match: 6. This CDR3 has 15 residues. The CDR3 sequence: CASGTSGGPRDTQYF. The CDR3 nucleotides read TGTGCCAGCGGGACTAGCGGGGGACCCCGAGATACGCAGTATTTT.

The chain carries TRBV7-2 and TRBJ1-5, with D tentatively TRBD1 (5 bases). The CDR3 spans 13 residues. V gave up 5 bases and J gave up 9 bases, with 14 bases separating them. Germline V lookup: CDR1 SGHTA, CDR2 FQGNSA. DNA of the CDR3: TGTGCCAGCAGCCGGGACGGTGAAGGGCCCCAGCATTTT. Translation: CASSRDGEGPQHF.

The V and J genes are TRBV19 and TRBJ2-7; tentative D call: TRBD2 (6 bases). The ends were cut back, 6 bases at V and 0 bases at J, with 18 bases in the middle. CDR3 length equals 16 residues. Germline values: CDR1 LNHDA, CDR2 SQIVND (reference sequence). The CDR3 loop reads CASSGRVRGSSYEQYF. The CDR3 DNA reads as TGTGCCAGTAGCGGCAGAGTTCGGGGGAGCTCCTACGAGCAGTACTTC.

The chain recombines TRBV25-1 with TRBJ2-1, with 7 bases identical to TRBD2. In germline, CDR1 is MGHDK, CDR2 SYGVNS. The V and J ends lost 0 bases and 8 bases, in that order; junction bases with no gene match: 16. The CDR3 loop spans 18 amino acids. CDR3: CASSEYDGGLVRNDEQFF. The CDR3 region has the DNA TGTGCCAGCAGTGAATATGACGGAGGACTAGTAAGGAACGATGAGCAGTTCTTC.

This chain connects TRBV28 to TRBJ2-5; TRBD1 matches at 8 bases. The germline V gene encodes CDR1 MDHEN and CDR2 SYDVKM. Losses at the gene ends were 7 bases for V and 2 bases for J; bases not matched to a gene: 9. There are 15 residues in the CDR3. In DNA form, the CDR3 reads TGTGCCAGCAAAACGCTCAGGGGGCGACAAGAGACCCAGTACTTC. Protein product: CASKTLRGRQETQYF. Full variable domain (rest looked up from reference TRBV28 and TRBJ2-5): DVKVTQSSRYLVKRTGEKVFLECVQDMDHENMFWYRQDPGLGLRLIYFSYDVKMKEKGDIPEGYSVSREKKERFSLILESASTNQTSMYLCASKTLRGRQETQYFGPGTRLLVL.

J is TRBJ2-1 and V is TRBV11-3, with TRBD2 matching 15 bases. Germline loops: CDR1 SGHNT, CDR2 YENEEA. Trimming removed 4 bases from V and 9 bases from J; junction bases left unmatched: 7. The CDR3 contains 16 residues. For the CDR3, the DNA is TGTGCCAGCAGCTCCGGACTAGCGGGAGGGCGTAGTGAGCAGTTCTTC. It is translated as CASSSGLAGGRSEQFF.

The chain uses TRBV14 and TRBJ2-7; maybe TRBD2 (5 bases). This CDR3 region has 12 residues. V was trimmed by 4 bases and J by 7 bases, leaving 11 bases between them. CDR1 is SGHDN and CDR2 is FVKESK in the germline V gene. CDR3 bases: TGTGCCAGCAGCCTGCGGACTTGGGAGCAGTACTTC. Amino acids: CASSLRTWEQYF.

The rearrangement uses TRBV6-6 and TRBJ1-4; D remains ambiguous. Germline CDR1 is MNHNY and CDR2 is SVGAGI (reference sequence). The CDR3 has 14 residues. The V end was cut by 4 bases, the J end by 1 base, with 7 bases between. The CDR3 DNA follows: TGTGCCAGCAGTTCGGAGCTAACTAATGAAAAACTGTTTTTT. This gives the protein CASSSELTNEKLFF.

The chain carries TRBV9 and TRBJ2-5, with D unclear. This CDR3 is 14 amino acids long. Between the trimmed V and J ends, which lost 1 base and 0 bases, there was a span of 7 bases. Per the germline V gene, CDR1 is SGDLS and CDR2 is YYNGEE. The CDR3 DNA reads as TGTGCCAGCAGCGTACAAGGCAACCAAGAGACCCAGTACTTC. Translation: CASSVQGNQETQYF.

This clone came up a few times. The chain links TRBV10-1 to TRBJ1-1; no clear D. Germline V gene sequence: CDR1 WNHNN, CDR2 SYGVQD (reference sequence). This CDR3 contains 12 residues. V gave up 5 bases and J gave up 1 base, with 5 bases separating them. In DNA, the CDR3 is TGCGCCAGCAGTTTCGGGAACACTGAAGCTTTCTTT. Translating it yields CASSFGNTEAFF.

The J gene is TRBJ1-1, the V gene TRBV19; TRBD1 is a possible D gene (6 bases). CDR3 length: 14 residues. Germline CDR1 reads LNHDA; CDR2 reads SQIVND (reference sequence). Trimming shortened V by 3 bases and J by 6 bases, and 14 bases separated the two germline ends. The CDR3 DNA sequence: TGTGCCAGTAGTATCCCCCAACAGGGTGCTGAAGCTTTCTTT. Protein sequence: CASSIPQQGAEAFF.

The chain has TRBV30 and TRBJ1-5, with D maybe TRBD1 (5 bases). The germline CDR1 and CDR2 sequences are GTSNPN and SVGIG (reference sequence). Trimming left V 3 bases short and J 1 base short, with 13 bases between. This CDR3 spans 15 amino acids. Here the CDR3 reads CAWSGQGRSNQPQHF. The CDR3 DNA sequence: TGTGCCTGGAGCGGCCAGGGTAGGAGCAATCAGCCCCAGCATTTT.

This clone was seen a handful of times. The chain uses TRBV28 and TRBJ1-2; D may be TRBD1 (6 bases). V shed 2 bases and J shed 6 bases, with 16 bases lying between them. The length of the CDR3 is 15 residues. Looked up from germline, CDR1 is MDHEN and CDR2 is SYDVKM. CDR3 in DNA: TGTGCCAGCAGTTTAGCGGGGGCGCGATCTGATGGCTACACCTTC. This gives the protein CASSLAGARSDGYTF.